A single sample gave rise to the 32 T cell receptor beta chains below, sequenced in a study of shared clonotypes between healthy human individuals. Only in-frame clones appear in the TCRdb table, and some are missing; sequencing was by immunoSEQ multiplex PCR. Of around 2.1 million clones listed, around 95% are singletons. The sample was naive CD4+ T cells sorted from blood. Subset reported: CD45RA+ positively selected. Receptors were obtained from a man aged 18 to 35 in good health.

The chain recombines TRBV11-2 with TRBJ2-5, with D possibly TRBD2 on 6 matching bases. Trimming took 1 base from V and 7 from J, leaving 10 bases between them. CDR3 length equals 13 residues. From germline, CDR1 is SGHAT and CDR2 FQNNGV. The CDR3 DNA follows: TGTGCCAGCAGCTTAGTCGCGGGGTCGACCCAGTACTTC. Protein sequence: CASSLVAGSTQYF.

The rearrangement joins TRBV5-6 to TRBJ1-5; possible D gene TRBD1, 6 bases. V lost 4 bases, J lost 6 bases, and 20 bases lay in between. This CDR3 has 16 residues. Germline CDR1 and CDR2: SGHDT and YYEEEE. DNA for the CDR3: TGTGCCAGCAGCACTAACCAGGGGAATAAGGGTCAGCCCCAGCATTTT. Protein: CASSTNQGNKGQPQHF.

The chain employs TRBV6-5 and TRBJ1-3, with D possibly being TRBD1 (6 bases). This CDR3 comprises 15 residues. CDR1 is MNHEY, CDR2 SVGAGI, per germline. The ends were cut back, 2 bases at V and 2 bases at J, with 10 bases in the middle. CDR3 residues: CASSYQGTTGNTIYF. The CDR3 region has the DNA TGTGCCAGCAGTTACCAGGGGACAACTGGAAACACCATATATTTT.

This sequence joins TRBV13 and TRBJ1-4; 10 bases line up with TRBD1. The CDR3 is 14 residues long. J lost 8 bases, V lost 4 bases, and 4 bases had no gene match. Germline V CDR1 and CDR2: PRHDT, FYEKMQ (reference sequence). The CDR3 loop is CASSSGTGAEKLFF. CDR3 bases: TGTGCCAGCAGCTCCGGGACAGGGGCAGAAAAACTGTTTTTT.

The gene calls are TRBV25-1 and TRBJ2-2, with 10 bases matching TRBD2. V dropped 4 bases and J dropped 5; count of bases not matched to a gene: 10. The CDR3 totals 17 residues. CDR1 and CDR2 (germline): MGHDK, SYGVNS. Written as DNA, the CDR3 is TGTGCCAGCAGTGGAGCTAGCGGGGGCCTCAGGACCGGGGAGCTGTTTTTT. Translating it yields CASSGASGGLRTGELFF.

The rearrangement uses TRBV25-1 and TRBJ1-6, with 8 bases aligning to TRBD1. Trimming cost V 4 bases and J 8 bases; bases outside gene matches: 10. This CDR3 comprises 16 residues. In germline, CDR1 is MGHDK, CDR2 SYGVNS. The CDR3 bases are TGTGCCAGCAGTGTCTACGTAATGACAGGGGATTCACCCCTCCACTTT. This sequence encodes CASSVYVMTGDSPLHF.

The J gene is TRBJ2-1, the V gene TRBV7-2; 7 bases align to TRBD2. The germline CDR1 and CDR2 sequences are SGHTA and FQGNSA. V lost 0 bases to trimming and J lost 9 bases; unmatched junction nucleotides: 11. CDR3 length equals 16 residues. CDR3 in DNA: TGTGCCAGCAGCTTAGCGCAACGGGAGGTATTTGGTGAGCAGTTCTTC. Its translation: CASSLAQREVFGEQFF.

J is TRBJ1-5 and V is TRBV30, with 8 bases matching TRBD1. The J segment lost 7 bases and the V segment lost 2 bases, leaving 7 bases of the junction unmatched. The CDR3 is made up of 14 amino acids. Germline V CDR1 and CDR2: GTSNPN, SVGIG (reference sequence). The CDR3 spells CAWSRGQGEQPQHF. The CDR3 DNA sequence: TGTGCCTGGAGTCGCGGACAGGGAGAGCAGCCCCAGCATTTT.

The V call is TRBV5-6, the J call TRBJ1-3; D is ambiguous. V lost 0 bases, J lost 0 bases, and 13 bases lay in between. Germline CDR1 reads SGHDT; CDR2 reads YYEEEE. The CDR3 is 17 amino acids. CDR3 residues: CASSLGSTHYSGNTIYF. CDR3 nucleotides: TGTGCCAGCAGCTTGGGATCGACACACTACTCTGGAAACACCATATATTTT.

The V and J genes are TRBV28 and TRBJ2-7; 8 nucleotides line up with TRBD1. The CDR3 runs 15 residues. From germline, CDR1 is MDHEN and CDR2 SYDVKM. V was pared by 5 bases and J by 6 bases, with 12 bases of the junction left unmatched. This CDR3 reads CASSTRDRGFAEQYF. The DNA of the CDR3 is TGTGCCAGCAGTACCCGTGACAGGGGTTTCGCCGAGCAGTACTTC. The full variable domain, with the rest looked up from reference TRBV28 and TRBJ2-7, is DVKVTQSSRYLVKRTGEKVFLECVQDMDHENMFWYRQDPGLGLRLIYFSYDVKMKEKGDIPEGYSVSREKKERFSLILESASTNQTSMYLCASSTRDRGFAEQYFGPGTRLTVT.

The rearrangement uses TRBV5-1 and TRBJ2-2; 9 bases align to TRBD1. Germline V gives CDR1 SGHRS, CDR2 YFSETQ. There are 16 residues in the CDR3. The ends lost 4 bases at V and 2 bases at J; junction bases unmatched: 6. Here the CDR3 reads CASSLTGGLNTGELFF. In nucleotides, the CDR3 is TGCGCCAGCAGCCTGACAGGGGGTCTAAACACCGGGGAGCTGTTTTTT.

The gene calls are TRBV29-1 and TRBJ2-7; D possibly corresponds to TRBD2 (5 bases). The CDR3 runs 11 residues. Per the germline V gene, CDR1 is SQVTM and CDR2 is ANQGSEA. V lost 4 bases to trimming and J lost 7 bases, with 11 bases between them. The CDR3 DNA follows: TGCAGCGTTGGAATATTAGCGGAGCAGTACTTC. It translates to CSVGILAEQYF.

This chain joins TRBV5-1 and TRBJ2-5; D is unresolved. Germline assignment: CDR1 SGHRS and CDR2 YFSETQ. V shed 2 bases and J shed 1 base, with 9 bases lying between them. The CDR3 is made up of 14 amino acids. CDR3 sequence (DNA): TGCGCCAGCAGCTTCGCACAGCCCCAAGAGACCCAGTACTTC. It is translated as CASSFAQPQETQYF.

This chain links TRBV7-6 with TRBJ2-1; the match to TRBD2 covers 10 bases. Looked up from germline, CDR1 is SGHVS and CDR2 is FNYEAQ. This CDR3 is built from 17 residues. Unmatched junction bases numbered 8, after V lost 0 bases and J lost 6 bases. In DNA, the CDR3 is TGTGCCAGCAGCTTAGCTGGCAGCGGGGGGGCCGTCAATGAGCAGTTCTTC. This codes for CASSLAGSGGAVNEQFF.

V gene TRBV30 combines with J gene TRBJ1-4, with TRBD1 as a possible D gene (5 bases). V was pared by 3 bases and J by 6 bases, with 17 bases between. This CDR3 is built from 15 residues. Germline loops: CDR1 GTSNPN, CDR2 SVGIG (reference sequence). Written as DNA, the CDR3 is TGTGCCTGGAGCAGGGCCCTCCCGGGGGATGAAAAACTGTTTTTT. It codes for CAWSRALPGDEKLFF.

V gene TRBV18 combines with J gene TRBJ1-6; tentative D call: TRBD1 (6 bases). This CDR3 region has 14 residues. V was trimmed by 6 bases and J by 8 bases, leaving 14 bases between them. Germline V CDR1 and CDR2: KGHSH, LQKENI. The CDR3 spells CASSLTGGDSPLHF. The DNA of the CDR3 is TGTGCCAGCTCGCTGACAGGCGGAGATTCACCCCTCCACTTT.

The V call is TRBV2, the J call TRBJ2-1, with unresolved D. Germline assignment: CDR1 SNHLY and CDR2 FYNNEI. The V end lost 6 bases, the J end lost 5 bases, and 8 bases lay between the germline ends. The CDR3 loop spans 12 amino acids. CDR3 coding DNA: TGTGCCAGCAGGGCGAATAACAATGAGCAGTTCTTC. The encoded protein is CASRANNNEQFF. The variable domain in full, with the rest retrieved from reference TRBV2 and TRBJ2-1, is EPEVTQTPSHQVTQMGQEVILRCVPISNHLYFYWYRQILGQKVEFLVSFYNNEISEKSEIFDDQFSVERPDGSNFTLKIRSTKLEDSAMYFCASRANNNEQFFGPGTRLTVL.

In regard to this clone: Other DNA sequences in this sample translate to the same CDR3. The genes are TRBV10-3 and TRBJ1-2; D remains ambiguous. CDR1 is ENHRY, CDR2 SYGVKD, per germline. Trimming left V 3 bases short and J 4 bases short, with 3 bases between. There are 11 residues in the CDR3. CDR3 in DNA: TGTGCCATCAGTGAATCCTATGGCTACACCTTC. Its translation is CAISESYGYTF.

The gene calls are TRBV5-6 and TRBJ2-7; possible D gene TRBD1, 5 bases. The germline V gene encodes CDR1 SGHDT and CDR2 YYEEEE. V was cut by 4 bases and J by 2 bases, with 19 bases left in between. This CDR3 comprises 16 residues. CDR3 bases: TGTGCCAGCAGCCCTGTATATGGGGCGAGGACCTACGAGCAGTACTTC. Its translation: CASSPVYGARTYEQYF.

The V gene is TRBV6-5, the J gene TRBJ2-1; 8 bases match TRBD2. The CDR3 has 15 residues. V dropped 6 bases and J dropped 2; count of bases not matched to a gene: 6. Germline loops: CDR1 MNHEY, CDR2 SVGAGI. The CDR3 DNA reads TGTGCCAGCAGGCCGGGACTAGGTACCTACAATGAGCAGTTCTTC. It is translated as CASRPGLGTYNEQFF.

The chain uses TRBV6-6 and TRBJ2-6, with a weak D call TRBD1 (6 bases). The V end was cut by 6 bases, the J end by 12 bases, with 12 bases between. Germline-derived CDR1 and CDR2 are MNHNY and SVGAGI (reference sequence). The CDR3 covers 12 residues. Here the CDR3 DNA reads TGTGCCAGCAGAAACAGGGAATTCGTCCTGACTTTC. It encodes CASRNREFVLTF.

The genes are TRBV18 and TRBJ1-2; 7 positions match TRBD1. The CDR3 is 12 residues long. Germline CDR1 and CDR2: KGHSH and LQKENI. J was trimmed by 5 bases and V by 6 bases; bases with no gene match: 3. Written as DNA, the CDR3 is TGTGCCAGCTCCGGGACAGCTTATGGCTACACCTTC. Translated: CASSGTAYGYTF.

The chain links TRBV5-1 to TRBJ2-3; D unclear. The CDR3 totals 9 residues. With 8 bases removed from V and 6 bases from J, the gap between germline ends came to 4 bases. Germline V gene sequence: CDR1 SGHRS, CDR2 YFSETQ. This CDR3 is CASLDTQYF. The CDR3 coding sequence is TGCGCCAGTTTGGATACGCAGTATTTT. Together with reference TRBV5-1 and TRBJ2-3, the CDR3 gives the full variable domain: KAGVTQTPRYLIKTRGQQVTLSCSPISGHRSVSWYQQTPGQGLQFLFEYFSETQRNKGNFPGRFSGRQFSNSRSEMNVSTLELGDSALYLCASLDTQYFGPGTRLTVL.

V and J are TRBV30 and TRBJ1-5, with 10 bases fitting TRBD1. The ends lost 0 bases at V and 0 bases at J; junction bases unmatched: 11. The CDR3 spans 19 residues. Germline V CDR1 and CDR2: GTSNPN, SVGIG (reference sequence). CDR3 residues: CAWSVSKTGGTYSNQPQHF. In nucleotides, the CDR3 is TGTGCCTGGAGTGTAAGCAAGACAGGGGGCACTTATAGCAATCAGCCCCAGCATTTT.

This sequence joins TRBV29-1 and TRBJ2-3; weak D call: TRBD2 (5 bases). Germline V gene lookup returns CDR1 SQVTM and CDR2 ANQGSEA. V lost 0 bases to trimming and J lost 4 bases, with 20 bases between them. This CDR3 is built from 17 residues. CDR3 region: CSVEERAGSTRADTQYF. The CDR3 DNA sequence: TGCAGCGTTGAAGAACGGGCAGGATCTACGAGGGCAGATACGCAGTATTTT.

This rearrangement joins TRBV5-1 to TRBJ1-1, with D possibly TRBD1 on 6 matching bases. This CDR3 spans 15 amino acids. The V end was cut by 3 bases, the J end by 1 base, with 13 bases between. The V gene's germline CDR1 is SGHRS and CDR2 YFSETQ. CDR3 in DNA: TGCGCCAGCAGCTCGGGGACAACGGCGAACACTGAAGCTTTCTTT. This codes for CASSSGTTANTEAFF.

The CDR3 DNA reads as TGTGCCAGCAGCTTAGGGGCAGGGGGAGGAGTGTACACTGAAGCTTTCTTT. This codes for CASSLGAGGGVYTEAFF. The rearrangement joins TRBV7-8 to TRBJ1-1, with 7 bases that match TRBD1. With V trimmed by 1 base and J by 3 bases, 11 bases remained unmatched. Germline V CDR1 and CDR2: SGHVS, FQNEAQ. The CDR3 contains 17 residues.

The chain carries TRBV19 and TRBJ2-7; no firm D call. The CDR3 length is 13 residues. V was trimmed by 5 bases and J by 2 bases, leaving 10 bases between them. Germline loops: CDR1 LNHDA, CDR2 SQIVND (reference sequence). CDR3 sequence: CASSLGETYEQYF. DNA of the CDR3: TGTGCCAGTAGTCTGGGCGAGACCTACGAGCAGTACTTC.

As for this clone: Other DNA sequences in this specimen translate into the identical CDR3. V gene TRBV18 combines with J gene TRBJ2-7; 12 bases match TRBD1. The V segment lost 0 bases and the J segment 4 bases; nucleotides outside the gene matches: 1. The CDR3 length is 15 residues. CDR1 and CDR2 (germline): KGHSH, LQKENI. CDR3 sequence reads: CASSPPGQGAYEQYF. CDR3 DNA sequence: TGTGCCAGCTCACCACCGGGACAGGGGGCTTACGAGCAGTACTTC.

This clone has just a few counts. This sample includes further DNA sequences coding for the same CDR3. V gene TRBV18 combines with J gene TRBJ1-2; D gene unclear. CDR1 KGHSH and CDR2 LQKENI come from the germline V gene. With 2 bases removed from V and 5 bases from J, the gap between germline ends came to 6 bases. There are 12 residues in the CDR3. In nucleotides, the CDR3 is TGTGCCAGCTCACCAGGGGAGTATGGCTACACCTTC. It translates to CASSPGEYGYTF.

This clone was seen a single time. V usage is TRBV18 and J usage is TRBJ2-3; 11 bases are shared with TRBD2. Germline V gene lookup returns CDR1 KGHSH and CDR2 LQKENI. J gave up 0 bases and V 3 bases, and 5 bases lay outside the gene matches. The CDR3 is made up of 17 amino acids. CDR3: CASSPPLAGGSTDTQYF. Here the CDR3 DNA reads TGTGCCAGCTCACCTCCCTTAGCGGGGGGGAGCACAGATACGCAGTATTTT.

The rearrangement joins TRBV30 to TRBJ2-5; D tentatively reads TRBD1 or TRBD2 (6 bases each). This CDR3 contains 16 residues. Between the trimmed V and J ends, which lost 3 bases and 5 bases, there was a span of 22 bases. In germline, CDR1 is GTSNPN, CDR2 SVGIG (reference sequence). Here the CDR3 reads CAWSPGASAQGETQYF. DNA for the CDR3: TGTGCCTGGAGCCCTGGGGCTAGCGCCCAGGGGGAGACCCAGTACTTC. Full variable domain (remainder filled in from reference TRBV30 and TRBJ2-5): SQTIHQWPATLVQPVGSPLSLECTVEGTSNPNLYWYRQAAGRGLQLLFYSVGIGQISSEVPQNLSASRPQDRQFILSSKKLLLSDSGFYLCAWSPGASAQGETQYFGPGTRLLVL.